The rows below give T cell receptor beta chains drawn from one sample of a study of T cells after yellow fever vaccination. TCRdb re-derived calls from the 5' RACE reads in MiXCR, one entry per CDR3 protein. The repertoire holds over 300,000 distinct CDR3 sequences, with 4.1% as singletons. Sequenced material: PBMCs, taken 5 days after the yellow fever booster vaccination. The receptors stem from a man in his late teens or twenties who received the YFV17D yellow fever vaccine. CDR3s include the opening cysteine and the closing phenylalanine or tryptophan. Fields, in order: V gene, J gene, D gene, clone size, CDR3 protein, CDR3 DNA. The D gene is left open where the match is weak. Some rows have no size entry. The others give once, few or many, or a class for an expanded clone.

v_call: TRBV20-1
j_call: TRBJ2-3
d_call: .
clone_size: few
cdr3_aa: CSARAPLWHRTDTQYF
cdr3_nt: TGCAGTGCTAGGGCCCCCCTCTGGCATCGCACAGATACGCAGTATTTT

v_call: TRBV7-8
j_call: TRBJ1-1
d_call: .
clone_size: many
cdr3_aa: CASSPGLDTEAFF
cdr3_nt: TGTGCCAGCAGCCCGGGATTGGACACTGAAGCTTTCTTT

v_call: TRBV7-6
j_call: TRBJ1-5
d_call: TRBD1
clone_size: .
cdr3_aa: CASSLSDRGRQPQHF
cdr3_nt: TGTGCCAGCAGCTTATCCGACAGGGGAAGACAGCCCCAGCATTTT

v_call: TRBV3-1
j_call: TRBJ1-2
d_call: .
clone_size: few
cdr3_aa: CASSLNAGPTSYTF
cdr3_nt: TGTGCCAGCAGCCTCAACGCCGGTCCGACCTCCTACACCTTC

v_call: TRBV18
j_call: TRBJ2-1
d_call: .
clone_size: .
cdr3_aa: CASSPPGATAYNEQFF
cdr3_nt: TGTGCCAGCTCACCACCGGGGGCGACGGCCTACAATGAGCAGTTCTTC

v_call: TRBV7-2
j_call: TRBJ2-5
d_call: TRBD2
clone_size: few
cdr3_aa: CASSSLAGGPRETQYF
cdr3_nt: TGTGCCAGCAGCTCCCTAGCGGGGGGGCCCCGTGAGACCCAGTACTTC

v_call: TRBV20-1
j_call: TRBJ2-1
d_call: TRBD2
clone_size: .
cdr3_aa: CSAVGPGLESYNEQFF
cdr3_nt: TGCAGTGCGGTGGGGCCGGGACTAGAATCCTACAATGAGCAGTTCTTC

v_call: TRBV15
j_call: TRBJ2-3
d_call: .
clone_size: many
cdr3_aa: CATSREGDTQYF
cdr3_nt: TGTGCCACCAGCAGAGAGGGCGATACGCAGTATTTT

v_call: TRBV29-1
j_call: TRBJ1-2
d_call: .
clone_size: .
cdr3_aa: CSVWDTTNYGYTF
cdr3_nt: TGCAGCGTTTGGGACACAACTAACTATGGCTACACCTTC

v_call: TRBV11-3
j_call: TRBJ2-3
d_call: TRBD2
clone_size: few
cdr3_aa: CASSLLGGLAGLTDTQYF
cdr3_nt: TGTGCCAGCAGCCTTCTGGGGGGACTAGCGGGACTCACAGATACGCAGTATTTT

v_call: TRBV3-1
j_call: TRBJ2-7
d_call: .
clone_size: .
cdr3_aa: CASSQFSESYEQYF
cdr3_nt: TGTGCCAGCAGCCAATTTAGTGAGTCCTACGAGCAGTACTTC

v_call: TRBV5-1
j_call: TRBJ1-1
d_call: TRBD1
clone_size: many
cdr3_aa: CASSLYGPGGRTEAFF
cdr3_nt: TGCGCCAGCAGCTTGTATGGGCCAGGGGGTCGCACTGAAGCTTTCTTT

v_call: TRBV3-1
j_call: TRBJ2-5
d_call: TRBD2
clone_size: few
cdr3_aa: CASSQAGTTKETQYF
cdr3_nt: TGTGCCAGCAGCCAAGCGGGGACTACCAAAGAGACCCAGTACTTC

v_call: TRBV20-1
j_call: TRBJ2-5
d_call: .
clone_size: few
cdr3_aa: CSAPAGKETQYF
cdr3_nt: TGCAGTGCCCCGGCGGGGAAAGAGACCCAGTACTTC

v_call: TRBV19
j_call: TRBJ1-5
d_call: .
clone_size: few
cdr3_aa: CASRKVAGNQPQHF
cdr3_nt: TGTGCCAGTAGGAAGGTGGCTGGCAATCAGCCCCAGCATTTT

v_call: TRBV7-2
j_call: TRBJ2-3
d_call: .
clone_size: .
cdr3_aa: CASSLAPSGTDTQYF
cdr3_nt: TGTGCCAGCAGCTTAGCCCCCTCTGGCACAGATACGCAGTATTTT

v_call: TRBV12-3/TRBV12-4
j_call: TRBJ2-5
d_call: .
clone_size: .
cdr3_aa: CASSPLWGLETQYF
cdr3_nt: TGTGCCAGCAGTCCCCTCTGGGGGTTGGAGACCCAGTACTTC

v_call: TRBV6-2/TRBV6-3
j_call: TRBJ2-1
d_call: TRBD2
clone_size: .
cdr3_aa: CASSYSRGAGGRKDEQFF
cdr3_nt: TGTGCCAGCAGTTACTCCCGTGGAGCGGGGGGGCGCAAGGATGAGCAGTTCTTC

v_call: TRBV7-9
j_call: TRBJ1-2
d_call: .
clone_size: few
cdr3_aa: CASSRGPQFTF
cdr3_nt: TGTGCCAGCAGCCGCGGGCCCCAGTTCACCTTC

v_call: TRBV10-3
j_call: TRBJ1-5
d_call: .
clone_size: .
cdr3_aa: CAISDGGKGNQPQHF
cdr3_nt: TGTGCCATCAGTGATGGGGGAAAAGGGAATCAGCCCCAGCATTTT

v_call: TRBV7-9
j_call: TRBJ2-3
d_call: TRBD1
clone_size: .
cdr3_aa: CARSETGGSPDTQYF
cdr3_nt: TGTGCCAGGTCAGAAACAGGGGGCAGCCCAGATACGCAGTATTTT

v_call: TRBV4-3
j_call: TRBJ2-5
d_call: .
clone_size: many
cdr3_aa: CASSQGPVLGTQYF
cdr3_nt: TGCGCCAGCAGCCAAGGGCCCGTCCTTGGGACCCAGTACTTC

v_call: TRBV27
j_call: TRBJ2-2
d_call: .
clone_size: many
cdr3_aa: CASSFRGNTGELFF
cdr3_nt: TGTGCCAGCAGTTTTAGGGGGAACACCGGGGAGCTGTTTTTT

v_call: TRBV18
j_call: TRBJ2-1
d_call: TRBD2
clone_size: many
cdr3_aa: CASSPRRRGGINEQFF
cdr3_nt: TGTGCCAGCTCACCACGACGGCGGGGGGGCATCAATGAGCAGTTCTTC

v_call: TRBV28
j_call: TRBJ1-2
d_call: TRBD1
clone_size: .
cdr3_aa: CASTPRTGAVPLNGYTF
cdr3_nt: TGTGCCAGCACCCCCCGGACAGGGGCAGTCCCCCTCAATGGCTACACCTTC

v_call: TRBV12-3/TRBV12-4
j_call: TRBJ2-7
d_call: TRBD2
clone_size: .
cdr3_aa: CASSESGGPYEQYF
cdr3_nt: TGTGCCAGCAGTGAAAGCGGGGGACCCTACGAGCAGTACTTC

v_call: TRBV6-5
j_call: TRBJ2-1
d_call: .
clone_size: .
cdr3_aa: CASSWTASSYNEQFF
cdr3_nt: TGTGCCAGCAGTTGGACAGCGAGCTCCTACAATGAGCAGTTCTTC

v_call: TRBV28
j_call: TRBJ1-5
d_call: .
clone_size: few
cdr3_aa: CASSDEGTRYSNQPQHF
cdr3_nt: TGTGCCAGCAGCGACGAGGGGACACGATATAGCAATCAGCCCCAGCATTTT

v_call: TRBV3-1
j_call: TRBJ2-3
d_call: .
clone_size: .
cdr3_aa: CASSQGLRSTDTQYF
cdr3_nt: TGTGCCAGCAGCCAAGGCCTCCGTAGCACAGATACGCAGTATTTT

v_call: TRBV7-9
j_call: TRBJ2-3
d_call: TRBD2
clone_size: few
cdr3_aa: CASSHPPSGGISSTDTQYF
cdr3_nt: TGTGCCAGCAGCCACCCGCCTAGCGGGGGGATAAGTAGCACAGATACGCAGTATTTT

v_call: TRBV20-1
j_call: TRBJ2-1
d_call: TRBD2
clone_size: few
cdr3_aa: CSAGTSGGLDEQFF
cdr3_nt: TGCAGTGCTGGAACTAGCGGGGGGCTGGATGAGCAGTTCTTC

v_call: TRBV24-1
j_call: TRBJ2-3
d_call: .
clone_size: .
cdr3_aa: CATSAYGAQYF
cdr3_nt: TGTGCCACCAGTGCCTACGGGGCGCAGTATTTT

v_call: TRBV12-3/TRBV12-4
j_call: TRBJ2-7
d_call: TRBD2
clone_size: .
cdr3_aa: CASSFSAGDYEQYF
cdr3_nt: TGTGCCAGCAGTTTTAGTGCGGGGGACTACGAGCAGTACTTC

v_call: TRBV7-2
j_call: TRBJ2-2
d_call: .
clone_size: .
cdr3_aa: CASTPWGMNTGELFF
cdr3_nt: TGTGCCAGCACCCCGTGGGGGATGAACACCGGGGAGCTGTTTTTT

v_call: TRBV19
j_call: TRBJ2-7
d_call: TRBD1
clone_size: few
cdr3_aa: CASSFRTGGTYEQYF
cdr3_nt: TGTGCCAGTAGTTTTCGGACAGGGGGTACCTACGAGCAGTACTTC

v_call: TRBV20-1
j_call: TRBJ2-2
d_call: .
clone_size: many
cdr3_aa: CSAPRDSGELFF
cdr3_nt: TGCAGTGCTCCAAGAGATTCCGGGGAGCTGTTTTTT

v_call: TRBV7-2
j_call: TRBJ2-5
d_call: TRBD2
clone_size: .
cdr3_aa: CASSTGLAYETQYF
cdr3_nt: TGTGCCAGCAGCACCGGACTAGCGTATGAGACCCAGTACTTC

v_call: TRBV5-6
j_call: TRBJ2-2
d_call: .
clone_size: .
cdr3_aa: CASSWATGELFF
cdr3_nt: TGTGCCAGCAGCTGGGCTACCGGGGAGCTGTTTTTT

v_call: TRBV7-9
j_call: TRBJ1-2
d_call: .
clone_size: many
cdr3_aa: CASSFSYGYTF
cdr3_nt: TGTGCCAGCAGCTTTAGTTATGGCTACACCTTC

v_call: TRBV20-1
j_call: TRBJ2-5
d_call: TRBD2
clone_size: many
cdr3_aa: CSASAGTSGGQETQYF
cdr3_nt: TGCAGTGCTAGTGCCGGGACTAGCGGGGGGCAAGAGACCCAGTACTTC

v_call: TRBV21-1
j_call: TRBJ2-7
d_call: .
clone_size: few
cdr3_aa: CASSSPGDSYTPGYEQYF
cdr3_nt: TGTGCCAGCAGCTCACCCGGGGACAGCTATACCCCCGGCTACGAGCAGTACTTC

v_call: TRBV6-4
j_call: TRBJ2-1
d_call: TRBD1
clone_size: .
cdr3_aa: CASRRARGQDEQFF
cdr3_nt: TGTGCCAGCAGGAGGGCCAGGGGGCAGGATGAGCAGTTCTTC

v_call: TRBV5-1
j_call: TRBJ2-3
d_call: .
clone_size: few
cdr3_aa: CASSAGAGTDTQYF
cdr3_nt: TGCGCCAGCAGCGCGGGTGCCGGTACAGATACGCAGTATTTT

v_call: TRBV6-5
j_call: TRBJ1-2
d_call: .
clone_size: few
cdr3_aa: CASSYRIGGSGYTF
cdr3_nt: TGTGCCAGCAGTTACAGGATTGGGGGCTCTGGCTACACCTTC

v_call: TRBV7-2
j_call: TRBJ2-1
d_call: TRBD2
clone_size: many
cdr3_aa: CASNRRAGAPYNEQFF
cdr3_nt: TGTGCCAGCAACCGAAGAGCGGGGGCTCCCTACAATGAGCAGTTCTTC

v_call: TRBV18
j_call: TRBJ2-6
d_call: .
clone_size: many
cdr3_aa: CASSPTFGAGANVLTF
cdr3_nt: TGTGCCAGCTCCCCCACATTCGGGGCCGGGGCCAACGTCCTGACTTTC

v_call: TRBV5-1
j_call: TRBJ1-6
d_call: .
clone_size: many
cdr3_aa: CASRPTGSIDSPLHF
cdr3_nt: TGCGCCAGCAGACCTACAGGGAGTATTGATTCACCCCTCCACTTT